The following is a TCR beta chain sequence with its context. The data were taken from a study of blood T cell repertoires in COVID-19. The CDR3 covers 12 residues. The germline CDR1 and CDR2 sequences are LNHDA and SQIVND (reference sequence). The V gene lost 5 bases and the J gene lost 7 bases, with 11 bases spanning the gap. Sequencing used immunoSEQ multiplex PCR; TCRdb keeps in-frame clones, though not all of them. The sample yields tens of thousands of clones, 75% to 90% seen once. The chain is built from TRBV19 and TRBJ1-1, with D perhaps TRBD1 (5 bases). The sample consisted of peripheral blood. The sequence came from a man in his 60s with acute or convalescent COVID-19. In DNA form, the CDR3 reads TGTGCCAGTAGTCTCCGAGACAGTGAAGCTTTCTTT. Encoded protein: CASSLRDSEAFF. Based on the CDR3 plus reference TRBV19 and TRBJ1-1, the full variable domain is DGGITQSPKYLFRKEGQNVTLSCEQNLNHDAMYWYRQDPGQGLRLIYYSQIVNDFQKGDIAEGYSVSREKKESFPLTVTSAQKNPTAFYLCASSLRDSEAFFGQGTRLTVV.